This T cell receptor (beta chain) originates from a study of blood T cell repertoires in COVID-19. Looking at the study overall: Sites across the United States, Italy and Spain contributed samples from acute and convalescent COVID-19. Sources were T cells, B-cell-depleted T cells, or PBMCs; the material itself was cDNA or gDNA.

In the authors' workflow: Estimates of nucleated cell counts were drawn from the amplification of reference gene primers. Method: immunoSEQ multiplex PCR; TCRdb's copy keeps in-frame clones and lacks some. V, J and clone size were drawn from that table, and D and trimming were deduced from the DNA. Here the sample spans under 300,000 clones, about 86% being singletons. Trimming at V came to 5 bases and at J to 3 bases, leaving 14 bases not matched to a gene. The CDR3 loop spans 17 amino acids. The germline V gene has CDR1 ENHRY and CDR2 SYGVKD. The chain has TRBV10-3 and TRBJ1-1; TRBD1 matches at 8 bases. This sequence originates from a woman older than 75 with acute or convalescent COVID-19. The sample taken for sequencing was peripheral blood. CDR3: CAISRGAGGLIDTEAFF. As DNA, the CDR3 is TGTGCCATCAGTAGGGGAGCAGGGGGCCTCATAGACACTGAAGCTTTCTTT.